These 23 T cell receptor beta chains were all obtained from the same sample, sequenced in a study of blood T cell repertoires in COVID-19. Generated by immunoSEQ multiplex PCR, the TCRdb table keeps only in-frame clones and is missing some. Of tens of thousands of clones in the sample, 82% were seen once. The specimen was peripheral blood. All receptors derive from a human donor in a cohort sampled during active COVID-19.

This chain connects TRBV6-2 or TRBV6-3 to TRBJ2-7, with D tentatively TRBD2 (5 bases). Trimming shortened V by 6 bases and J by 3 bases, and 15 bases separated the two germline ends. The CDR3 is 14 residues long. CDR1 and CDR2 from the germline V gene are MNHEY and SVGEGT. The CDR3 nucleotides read TGTGCCAGCAGCGACTATCAAGTCCGCTACGAGCAGTACGTC. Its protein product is CASSDYQVRYEQYV.

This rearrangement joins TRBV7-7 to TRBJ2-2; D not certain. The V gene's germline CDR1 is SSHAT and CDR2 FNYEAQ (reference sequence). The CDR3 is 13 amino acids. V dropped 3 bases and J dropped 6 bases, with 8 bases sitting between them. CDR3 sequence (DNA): TGTGCCAGCAGCTTGTCTAACGCCGGGGAGCTGTTTTTT. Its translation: CASSLSNAGELFF.

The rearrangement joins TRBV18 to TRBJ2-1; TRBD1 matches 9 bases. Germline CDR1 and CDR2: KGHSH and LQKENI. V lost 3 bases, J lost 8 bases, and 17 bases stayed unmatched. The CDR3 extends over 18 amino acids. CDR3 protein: CASSPRVPRDRGGYEQFF. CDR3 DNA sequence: TGTGCCAGCTCACCGCGGGTGCCCAGAGACAGGGGGGGCTATGAGCAGTTCTTC. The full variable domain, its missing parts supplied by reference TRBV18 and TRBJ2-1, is NAGVMQNPRHLVRRRGQEARLRCSPMKGHSHVYWYRQLPEEGLKFMVYLQKENIIDESGMPKERFSAEFPKEGPSILRIQQVVRGDSAAYFCASSPRVPRDRGGYEQFFGPGTRLTVL.

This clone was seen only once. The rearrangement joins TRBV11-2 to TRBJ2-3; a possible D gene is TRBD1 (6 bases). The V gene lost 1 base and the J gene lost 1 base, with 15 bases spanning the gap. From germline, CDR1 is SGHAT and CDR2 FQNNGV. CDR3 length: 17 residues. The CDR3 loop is CASSLGPPGGGTDTQYF. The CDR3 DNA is TGTGCCAGCAGCTTAGGCCCCCCTGGGGGCGGCACAGATACGCAGTATTTT.

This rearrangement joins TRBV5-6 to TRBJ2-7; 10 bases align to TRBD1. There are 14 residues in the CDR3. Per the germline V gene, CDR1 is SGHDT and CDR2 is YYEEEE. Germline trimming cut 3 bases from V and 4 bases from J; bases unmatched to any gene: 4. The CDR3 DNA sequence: TGTGCCAGCAGCTGGGGACAGGGGAATTACGAGCAGTACTTC. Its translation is CASSWGQGNYEQYF.

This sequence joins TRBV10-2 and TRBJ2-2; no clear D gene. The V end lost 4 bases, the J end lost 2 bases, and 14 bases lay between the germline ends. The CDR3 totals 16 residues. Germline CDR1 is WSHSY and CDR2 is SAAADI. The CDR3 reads CASSVPAPGNTGELFF. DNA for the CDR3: TGCGCCAGCAGTGTTCCGGCTCCGGGTAACACCGGGGAGCTGTTTTTT.

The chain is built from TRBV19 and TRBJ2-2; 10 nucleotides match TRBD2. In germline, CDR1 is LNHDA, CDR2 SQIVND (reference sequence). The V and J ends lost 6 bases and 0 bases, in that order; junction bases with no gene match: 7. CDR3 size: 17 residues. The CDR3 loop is CASRRLAGYSNTGELFF. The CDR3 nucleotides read TGTGCCAGTAGAAGACTAGCGGGCTATTCGAACACCGGGGAGCTGTTTTTT.

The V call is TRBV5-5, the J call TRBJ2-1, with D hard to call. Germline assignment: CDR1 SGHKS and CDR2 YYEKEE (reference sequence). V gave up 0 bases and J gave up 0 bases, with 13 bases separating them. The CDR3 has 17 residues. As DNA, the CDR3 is TGTGCCAGCAGCTTGGTTGCTATCTCGAGCTCCTACAATGAGCAGTTCTTC. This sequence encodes CASSLVAISSSYNEQFF.

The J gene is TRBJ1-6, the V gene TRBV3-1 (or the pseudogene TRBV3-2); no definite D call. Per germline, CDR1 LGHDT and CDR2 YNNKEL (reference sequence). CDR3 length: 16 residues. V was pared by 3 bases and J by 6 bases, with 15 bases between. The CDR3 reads CASSQAPGILNSPLHF. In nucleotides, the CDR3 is TGTGCCAGCAGCCAGGCACCCGGGATACTTAATTCACCCCTCCACTTT.

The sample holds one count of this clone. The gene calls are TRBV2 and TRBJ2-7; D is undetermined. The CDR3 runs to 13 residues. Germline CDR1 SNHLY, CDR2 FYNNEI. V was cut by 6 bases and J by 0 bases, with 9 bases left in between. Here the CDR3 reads CASSAPGSYEQYF. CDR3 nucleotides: TGTGCCAGCAGCGCCCCAGGCTCCTACGAGCAGTACTTC.

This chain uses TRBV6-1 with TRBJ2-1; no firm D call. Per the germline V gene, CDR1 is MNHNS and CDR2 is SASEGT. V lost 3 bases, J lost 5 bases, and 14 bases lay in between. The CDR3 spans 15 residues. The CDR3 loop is CASSESGQLDNEQFF. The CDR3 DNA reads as TGTGCCAGCAGTGAGTCTGGGCAGTTGGACAATGAGCAGTTCTTC.

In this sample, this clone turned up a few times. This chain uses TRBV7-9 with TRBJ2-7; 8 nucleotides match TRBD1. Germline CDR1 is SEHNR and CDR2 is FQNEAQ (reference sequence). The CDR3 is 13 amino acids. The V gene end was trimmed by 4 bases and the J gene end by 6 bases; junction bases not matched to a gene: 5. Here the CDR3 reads CASSSGTGGEQYV. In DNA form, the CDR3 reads TGTGCCAGCAGCTCTGGGACAGGCGGCGAGCAGTACGTC.

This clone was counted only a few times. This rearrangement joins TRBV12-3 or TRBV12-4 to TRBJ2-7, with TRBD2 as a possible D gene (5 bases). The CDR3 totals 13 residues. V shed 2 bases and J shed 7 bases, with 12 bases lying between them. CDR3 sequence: CASSLRSRGEQYF. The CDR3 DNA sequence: TGTGCCAGCAGTTTAAGGTCCCGGGGAGAGCAGTACTTC.

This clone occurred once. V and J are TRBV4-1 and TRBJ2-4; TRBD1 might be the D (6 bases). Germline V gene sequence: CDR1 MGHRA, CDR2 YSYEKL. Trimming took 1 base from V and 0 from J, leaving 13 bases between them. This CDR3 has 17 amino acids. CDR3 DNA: TGCGCCAGCAGCCAAGTCCAGAGGACAGCAGCCAAAAACATTCAGTACTTC. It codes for CASSQVQRTAAKNIQYF.

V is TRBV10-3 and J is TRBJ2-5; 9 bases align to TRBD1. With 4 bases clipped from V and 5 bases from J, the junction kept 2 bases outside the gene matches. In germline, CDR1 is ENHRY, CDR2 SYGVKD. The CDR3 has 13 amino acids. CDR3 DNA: TGTGCCATCAGTGCCGGACAGGGGGAGACCCAGTACTTC. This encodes CAISAGQGETQYF.

DNA of the CDR3: TGTGCCATATCAGTAGGGGTAGTGAACACTGAAGCTTTCTTT. Translating it yields CAISVGVVNTEAFF. The chain is built from TRBV6-4 and TRBJ1-1, with D perhaps matching TRBD1 (5 bases). The ends were cut back, 10 bases at V and 0 bases at J, with 15 bases in the middle. The CDR3 has 14 residues. Germline loops: CDR1 MRHNA, CDR2 SNTAGT.

The CDR3 DNA follows: TGTGCCTCTAGGACTAGCGGGGGGGCCACAGATACGCAGTATTTT. Encoded protein: CASRTSGGATDTQYF. This sequence joins TRBV30 and TRBJ2-3, with 15 bases aligning to TRBD2. This CDR3 is built from 15 residues. J lost 2 bases, V lost 7 bases, and 4 bases had no gene match. Germline V lookup: CDR1 GTSNPN, CDR2 SVGIG (reference sequence).

The CDR3 nucleotides are TGTGCCAGCAGCGTCGGGACTATACCTACACCCGCTCTTGAGCAGTTCTTC. Translated, it gives CASSVGTIPTPALEQFF. The rearrangement links TRBV7-9 to TRBJ2-1; 7 nucleotides agree with TRBD2. The CDR3 spans 17 residues. The germline V gene has CDR1 SEHNR and CDR2 FQNEAQ (reference sequence). J lost 9 bases, V lost 5 bases, and 19 bases had no gene match.

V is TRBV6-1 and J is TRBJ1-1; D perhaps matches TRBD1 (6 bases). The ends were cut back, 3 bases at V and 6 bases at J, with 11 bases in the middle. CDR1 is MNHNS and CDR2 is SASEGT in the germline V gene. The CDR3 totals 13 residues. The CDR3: CASSDTGHPEAFF. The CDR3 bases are TGTGCCAGCAGTGACACAGGGCATCCTGAAGCTTTCTTT.

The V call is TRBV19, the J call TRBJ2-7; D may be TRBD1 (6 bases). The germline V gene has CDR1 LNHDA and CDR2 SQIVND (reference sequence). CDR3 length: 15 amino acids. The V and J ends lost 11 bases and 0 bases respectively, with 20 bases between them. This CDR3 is CAASSMQGSSYEQYF. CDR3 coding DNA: TGTGCCGCCAGTAGTATGCAGGGGAGCTCCTACGAGCAGTACTTC.

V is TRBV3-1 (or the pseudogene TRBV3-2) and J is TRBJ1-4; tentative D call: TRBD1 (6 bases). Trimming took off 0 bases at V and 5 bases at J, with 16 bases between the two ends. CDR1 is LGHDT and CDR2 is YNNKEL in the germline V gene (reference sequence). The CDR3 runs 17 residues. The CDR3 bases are TGTGCCAGCAGCCAAGAGAGAGGGGGGGGCCGAAATGAAAAACTGTTTTTT. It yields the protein CASSQERGGGRNEKLFF.

CDR3 sequence reads: CASSYSAGPNTEAFF. In nucleotides, the CDR3 is TGTGCCAGCAGTTACTCGGCAGGGCCGAACACTGAAGCTTTCTTT. The J gene is TRBJ1-1, the V gene TRBV6-5; perhaps TRBD1 as D (5 bases). Germline CDR1 is MNHEY and CDR2 is SVGAGI. V lost 0 bases and J lost 1, with 9 bases in between. This CDR3 spans 15 amino acids.

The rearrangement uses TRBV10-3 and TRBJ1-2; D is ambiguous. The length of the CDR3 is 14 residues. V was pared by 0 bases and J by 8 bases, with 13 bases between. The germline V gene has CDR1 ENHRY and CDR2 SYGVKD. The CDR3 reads CAISESGSGPGYTF. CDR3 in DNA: TGTGCCATCAGTGAGTCGGGCAGCGGGCCCGGCTACACCTTC.